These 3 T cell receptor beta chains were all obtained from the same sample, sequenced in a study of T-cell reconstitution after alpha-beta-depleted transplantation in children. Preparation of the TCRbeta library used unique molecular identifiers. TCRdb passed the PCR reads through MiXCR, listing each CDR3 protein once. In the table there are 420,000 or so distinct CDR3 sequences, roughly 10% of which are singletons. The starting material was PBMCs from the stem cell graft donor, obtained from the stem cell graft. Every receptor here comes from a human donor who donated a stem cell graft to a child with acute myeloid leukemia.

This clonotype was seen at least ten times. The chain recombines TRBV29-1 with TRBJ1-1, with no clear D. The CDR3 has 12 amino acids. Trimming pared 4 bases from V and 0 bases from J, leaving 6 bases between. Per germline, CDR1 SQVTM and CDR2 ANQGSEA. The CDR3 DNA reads TGCAGCGTTGCGGATTTGAACACTGAAGCTTTCTTT. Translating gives CSVADLNTEAFF.

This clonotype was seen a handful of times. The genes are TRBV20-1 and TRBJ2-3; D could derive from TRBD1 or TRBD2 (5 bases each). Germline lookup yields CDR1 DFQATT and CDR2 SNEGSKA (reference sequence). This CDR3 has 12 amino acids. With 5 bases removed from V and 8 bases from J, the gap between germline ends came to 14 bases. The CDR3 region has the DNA TGCAGTGCTGGGGGACCCACTAGTACGCAGTATTTT. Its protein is CSAGGPTSTQYF.

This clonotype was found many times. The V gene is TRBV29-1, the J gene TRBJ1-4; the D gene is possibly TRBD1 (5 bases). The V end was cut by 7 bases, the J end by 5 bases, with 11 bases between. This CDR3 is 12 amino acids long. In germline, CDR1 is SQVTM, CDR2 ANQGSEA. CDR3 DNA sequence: TGCAGCGCTCACCGGGACAATGAAAAACTGTTTTTT. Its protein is CSAHRDNEKLFF. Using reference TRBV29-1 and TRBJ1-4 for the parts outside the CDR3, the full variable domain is SAVISQKPSRDICQRGTSLTIQCQVDSQVTMMFWYRQQPGQSLTLIATANQGSEATYESGFVIDKFPISRPNLTFSTLTVSNMSPEDSSIYLCSAHRDNEKLFFGSGTQLSVL.